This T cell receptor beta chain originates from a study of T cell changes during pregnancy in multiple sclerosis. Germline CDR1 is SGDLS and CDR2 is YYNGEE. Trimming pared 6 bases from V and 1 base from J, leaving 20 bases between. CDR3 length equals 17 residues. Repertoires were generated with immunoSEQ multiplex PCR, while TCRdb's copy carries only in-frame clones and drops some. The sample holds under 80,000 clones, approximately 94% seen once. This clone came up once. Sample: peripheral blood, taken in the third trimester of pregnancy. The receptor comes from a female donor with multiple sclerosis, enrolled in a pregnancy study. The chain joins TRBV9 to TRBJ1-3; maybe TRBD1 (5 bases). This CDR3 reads CASTRGAAGLSGNTIYF. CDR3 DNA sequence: TGTGCCAGCACCCGTGGGGCAGCTGGACTATCTGGAAACACCATATATTTT.